The source of this T cell receptor beta chain is a study of blood T cell repertoires in COVID-19. Sequencing was performed with immunoSEQ multiplex PCR; in TCRdb, only in-frame clones are kept and a portion is missing. The data contain some 200,000 clones, approximately 83% of them singletons. The germline CDR1 and CDR2 sequences are MDHEN and SYDVKM. Trimming removed 5 bases at V and 4 bases at J, with 18 bases between. This CDR3 contains 15 residues. The sequencing sample was made of peripheral blood. The TCR comes from a woman under 40 with COVID-19, enrolled during active disease. The chain is built from TRBV28 and TRBJ2-7; possible D gene TRBD1, 5 bases. The CDR3 here is CASSLGHSESYEQYF. The CDR3 DNA reads as TGTGCCAGCAGTCTAGGACACTCCGAGTCTTACGAGCAGTACTTC.